This T cell receptor beta chain was retrieved from a study of beta chain features in type 1 diabetes. Per germline, CDR1 SGHVS and CDR2 FQNEAQ. The CDR3 sequence is 15 residues long. Trimming cost V 1 base and J 4 bases; bases outside gene matches: 6. This clone was counted between two and nine times. At the DNA level, this CDR3 is encoded by other sequences in the same sample as well. TCRB transcripts that were expressed got sequenced, as all of the isolated RNA had been reverse transcribed. The protocol was immunoSEQ multiplex PCR, while the TCRdb copy is restricted to in-frame clones and leaves out a portion. The table lists about 900,000 clones, 17% of them singletons.

The V and J genes are TRBV7-8 and TRBJ2-7; the match to TRBD1 covers 8 bases. The receptor was derived from a woman aged 18-29 years in good health. The sequencing input was naive CD4+ T cells from blood. CDR3 bases: TGTGCCAGCAGCTTAGTGGTGACAGGGGCTTACGAGCAGTACTTC. Translated: CASSLVVTGAYEQYF.